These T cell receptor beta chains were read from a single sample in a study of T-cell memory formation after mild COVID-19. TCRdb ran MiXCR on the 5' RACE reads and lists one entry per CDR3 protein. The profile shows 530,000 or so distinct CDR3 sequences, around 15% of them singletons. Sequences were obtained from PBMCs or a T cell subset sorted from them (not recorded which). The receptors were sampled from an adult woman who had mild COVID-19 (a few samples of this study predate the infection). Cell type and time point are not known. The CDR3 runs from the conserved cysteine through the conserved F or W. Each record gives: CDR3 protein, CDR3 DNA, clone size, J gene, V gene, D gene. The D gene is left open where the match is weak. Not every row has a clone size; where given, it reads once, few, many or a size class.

cdr3_aa: CASSPVSGTGNYGYTF
cdr3_nt: TGTGCCAGCTCACCAGTCTCCGGGACAGGGAACTATGGCTACACCTTC
clone_size: NA
j_call: TRBJ1-2
v_call: TRBV18
d_call: TRBD1

cdr3_aa: CASSPGQGPHQPQHF
cdr3_nt: TGTGCCAGCAGCCCTGGACAGGGGCCTCATCAGCCCCAGCATTTT
clone_size: NA
j_call: TRBJ1-5
v_call: TRBV3-1
d_call: TRBD1

cdr3_aa: CASSYRGLEANPISYEQYF
cdr3_nt: TGTGCCAGCAGTTACCGGGGACTGGAGGCGAACCCTATCTCCTACGAGCAGTACTTC
clone_size: NA
j_call: TRBJ2-7
v_call: TRBV6-5
d_call: NA

cdr3_aa: CASSLIGGVTEAFF
cdr3_nt: TGTGCCAGCAGCTTGATAGGAGGCGTCACTGAAGCTTTCTTT
clone_size: few
j_call: TRBJ1-1
v_call: TRBV12-3/TRBV12-4
d_call: NA

cdr3_aa: CASIDRAAGNEQFF
cdr3_nt: TGTGCCAGCATTGACAGGGCAGCCGGGAATGAGCAGTTCTTC
clone_size: NA
j_call: TRBJ2-1
v_call: TRBV6-1
d_call: TRBD1

cdr3_aa: CASSELAHDSSYEQYF
cdr3_nt: TGTGCCAGCAGTGAATTGGCACACGACAGCTCCTACGAGCAGTACTTC
clone_size: few
j_call: TRBJ2-7
v_call: TRBV6-1
d_call: NA

cdr3_aa: CATSELEGRVEAFF
cdr3_nt: TGTGCCACCAGTGAGTTAGAGGGTCGGGTTGAAGCTTTCTTT
clone_size: NA
j_call: TRBJ1-1
v_call: TRBV24-1
d_call: NA

cdr3_aa: CASSPRGGTEAFF
cdr3_nt: TGTGCCAGCAGCCCGAGGGGGGGCACTGAAGCTTTCTTT
clone_size: many
j_call: TRBJ1-1
v_call: TRBV5-1
d_call: NA

cdr3_aa: CSGSGHRGGELFF
cdr3_nt: TGCAGCGGATCAGGGCATCGGGGCGGGGAGCTGTTTTTT
clone_size: few
j_call: TRBJ2-2
v_call: TRBV29-1
d_call: NA

cdr3_aa: CASSPVRGKIGRELNEQFF
cdr3_nt: TGTGCCAGCAGCCCGGTCAGGGGGAAGATCGGGCGGGAGTTGAATGAGCAGTTCTTC
clone_size: few
j_call: TRBJ2-1
v_call: TRBV7-3
d_call: NA

cdr3_aa: CASRGQGISNQPQHF
cdr3_nt: TGTGCCAGCAGGGGACAGGGGATTAGCAATCAGCCCCAGCATTTT
clone_size: few
j_call: TRBJ1-5
v_call: TRBV2
d_call: TRBD1

cdr3_aa: CASSFVGNQPQHF
cdr3_nt: TGTGCCAGCAGTTTCGTGGGCAATCAGCCCCAGCATTTT
clone_size: many
j_call: TRBJ1-5
v_call: TRBV27
d_call: NA

cdr3_aa: CASQDENYEQYF
cdr3_nt: TGTGCCTCCCAGGACGAGAACTACGAGCAGTACTTC
clone_size: few
j_call: TRBJ2-7
v_call: TRBV10-3
d_call: NA

cdr3_aa: CASSLDRVEGYTF
cdr3_nt: TGTGCCAGCAGTTTGGACAGGGTTGAGGGCTACACCTTC
clone_size: NA
j_call: TRBJ1-2
v_call: TRBV12-3/TRBV12-4
d_call: TRBD1

cdr3_aa: CASSAGLVSEQYF
cdr3_nt: TGTGCCAGCAGCGCGGGACTAGTTAGCGAGCAGTACTTC
clone_size: once
j_call: TRBJ2-7
v_call: TRBV9
d_call: TRBD2

cdr3_aa: CATSDTGHSNYGYTF
cdr3_nt: TGTGCCACCAGTGACACCGGACACTCTAACTATGGCTACACCTTC
clone_size: NA
j_call: TRBJ1-2
v_call: TRBV24-1
d_call: NA

cdr3_aa: CASSHVRVVETQYF
cdr3_nt: TGTGCCAGCAGTCATGTGCGGGTAGTGGAGACCCAGTACTTC
clone_size: NA
j_call: TRBJ2-5
v_call: TRBV6-6
d_call: NA

cdr3_aa: CASRYTGGGYEQYF
cdr3_nt: TGTGCCAGCAGGTACACAGGGGGCGGCTACGAGCAGTACTTC
clone_size: many
j_call: TRBJ2-7
v_call: TRBV6-5
d_call: TRBD1

cdr3_aa: CASGLEGLGTEAFF
cdr3_nt: TGTGCTAGTGGTTTGGAAGGACTGGGGACTGAAGCTTTCTTT
clone_size: NA
j_call: TRBJ1-1
v_call: TRBV12-5
d_call: NA

cdr3_aa: CASSLLGSSDYEQYF
cdr3_nt: TGTGCCAGCAGCTTACTAGGCAGTTCTGACTACGAGCAGTACTTC
clone_size: NA
j_call: TRBJ2-7
v_call: TRBV7-2
d_call: NA

cdr3_aa: CSTVAGETQYF
cdr3_nt: TGCAGCACTGTAGCGGGAGAGACCCAGTACTTC
clone_size: NA
j_call: TRBJ2-5
v_call: TRBV20-1
d_call: TRBD2

cdr3_aa: CASRKGGVSSYNEQFF
cdr3_nt: TGTGCCAGCAGAAAGGGGGGCGTTAGCTCCTACAATGAGCAGTTCTTC
clone_size: many
j_call: TRBJ2-1
v_call: TRBV7-2
d_call: NA

cdr3_aa: CASSLARRLAGAEDTQYF
cdr3_nt: TGTGCCAGCAGCTTAGCTCGCCGACTAGCGGGAGCGGAAGATACGCAGTATTTT
clone_size: many
j_call: TRBJ2-3
v_call: TRBV7-3
d_call: TRBD2

cdr3_aa: CSAREWRGGTGELFF
cdr3_nt: TGCAGTGCTAGAGAATGGCGGGGGGGCACCGGGGAGCTGTTTTTT
clone_size: few
j_call: TRBJ2-2
v_call: TRBV20-1
d_call: TRBD2

cdr3_aa: CASREWETQYF
cdr3_nt: TGTGCCAGCAGGGAATGGGAGACCCAGTACTTC
clone_size: many
j_call: TRBJ2-5
v_call: TRBV2
d_call: NA

cdr3_aa: CASSLARAENQPQHF
cdr3_nt: TGTGCCAGCAGTTTGGCCCGGGCCGAAAATCAGCCCCAGCATTTT
clone_size: NA
j_call: TRBJ1-5
v_call: TRBV12-3/TRBV12-4
d_call: NA

cdr3_aa: CASRKRQGNYEQYF
cdr3_nt: TGTGCCAGCAGGAAACGACAGGGGAATTACGAGCAGTACTTC
clone_size: few
j_call: TRBJ2-7
v_call: TRBV7-8
d_call: TRBD1

cdr3_aa: CASSLRGRRLSNQPQHF
cdr3_nt: TGTGCCAGCAGTTTGAGGGGCCGGCGCCTAAGCAATCAGCCCCAGCATTTT
clone_size: NA
j_call: TRBJ1-5
v_call: TRBV12-3/TRBV12-4
d_call: NA

cdr3_aa: CASSLAGQRDFTGELFF
cdr3_nt: TGTGCCAGCAGCTTGGCCGGCCAGCGGGACTTCACCGGGGAGCTGTTTTTT
clone_size: few
j_call: TRBJ2-2
v_call: TRBV11-2
d_call: TRBD2

cdr3_aa: CASSFQGLAVRGADTQYF
cdr3_nt: TGTGCCAGCAGCTTCCAGGGACTAGCGGTTCGCGGCGCAGATACGCAGTATTTT
clone_size: few
j_call: TRBJ2-3
v_call: TRBV11-2
d_call: TRBD2

cdr3_aa: CASSEDTGSNQPQHF
cdr3_nt: TGTGCCAGCAGCGAAGATACAGGGAGCAATCAGCCCCAGCATTTT
clone_size: few
j_call: TRBJ1-5
v_call: TRBV9
d_call: NA

cdr3_aa: CASSLTGQGVHEQYF
cdr3_nt: TGCGCCAGCAGCTTGACGGGACAGGGGGTCCACGAGCAGTACTTC
clone_size: NA
j_call: TRBJ2-7
v_call: TRBV5-1
d_call: TRBD1

cdr3_aa: CASSLGISGSQETQYF
cdr3_nt: TGTGCCAGCAGCTTGGGTATTTCGGGGTCACAGGAGACCCAGTACTTC
clone_size: NA
j_call: TRBJ2-5
v_call: TRBV5-4
d_call: NA

cdr3_aa: CATSAWVGRANTGELFF
cdr3_nt: TGTGCCACCAGTGCTTGGGTTGGCAGGGCGAACACCGGGGAGCTGTTTTTT
clone_size: NA
j_call: TRBJ2-2
v_call: TRBV24-1
d_call: NA

cdr3_aa: CSAGTGIHYGYTF
cdr3_nt: TGCAGCGCTGGAACAGGGATTCACTATGGCTACACCTTC
clone_size: medium-sized
j_call: TRBJ1-2
v_call: TRBV29-1
d_call: NA

cdr3_aa: CASSPGAPNTGYTF
cdr3_nt: TGCGCCAGCAGCCCCGGGGCCCCCAACACTGGCTACACCTTC
clone_size: NA
j_call: TRBJ1-2
v_call: TRBV4-1
d_call: NA

cdr3_aa: CASSQWGSSYEQYF
cdr3_nt: TGCGCCAGCAGCCAATGGGGCAGCTCCTACGAGCAGTACTTC
clone_size: NA
j_call: TRBJ2-7
v_call: TRBV4-3
d_call: NA

cdr3_aa: CASRLAGGHYNEQFF
cdr3_nt: TGTGCCAGCAGACTAGCGGGGGGGCATTACAATGAGCAGTTCTTC
clone_size: NA
j_call: TRBJ2-1
v_call: TRBV6-1
d_call: TRBD2

cdr3_aa: CASSRAGYTDTQYF
cdr3_nt: TGTGCCAGCAGTCGCGCAGGTTACACAGATACGCAGTATTTT
clone_size: many
j_call: TRBJ2-3
v_call: TRBV7-9
d_call: NA

cdr3_aa: CASSLGQEIMNTEAFF
cdr3_nt: TGCGCCAGCAGCTTGGGTCAGGAAATCATGAACACTGAAGCTTTCTTT
clone_size: NA
j_call: TRBJ1-1
v_call: TRBV5-1
d_call: NA

cdr3_aa: CASSQDLGGYRGVAQETQYF
cdr3_nt: TGTGCCAGCAGCCAAGATCTAGGGGGTTACAGGGGGGTGGCCCAAGAGACCCAGTACTTC
clone_size: few
j_call: TRBJ2-5
v_call: TRBV4-2
d_call: TRBD1

cdr3_aa: CASRVQGRGDQPQHF
cdr3_nt: TGTGCCAGCAGGGTACAGGGAAGAGGGGATCAGCCCCAGCATTTT
clone_size: NA
j_call: TRBJ1-5
v_call: TRBV6-1
d_call: NA

cdr3_aa: CSARPRELLKNIQYF
cdr3_nt: TGCAGTGCTAGACCCAGGGAACTACTAAAAAACATTCAGTACTTC
clone_size: few
j_call: TRBJ2-4
v_call: TRBV20-1
d_call: NA

cdr3_aa: CASSRGTSEQYF
cdr3_nt: TGCGCCAGCAGCCGGGGCACTTCCGAGCAGTACTTC
clone_size: NA
j_call: TRBJ2-7
v_call: TRBV5-1
d_call: NA

cdr3_aa: CASDGGPTEQFF
cdr3_nt: TGTGCCAGCGATGGGGGACCTACGGAGCAGTTCTTC
clone_size: NA
j_call: TRBJ2-1
v_call: TRBV6-2/TRBV6-3
d_call: NA

cdr3_aa: CASTRPSSGGTYSYEQYF
cdr3_nt: TGTGCCAGCACCCGACCCTCCAGCGGGGGGACGTACTCCTACGAGCAGTACTTC
clone_size: few
j_call: TRBJ2-7
v_call: TRBV7-2
d_call: TRBD2